This T cell receptor beta chain was sequenced during a study of blood T cell repertoires in COVID-19. Across the study: Acute and convalescent COVID-19 specimens originated in the United States, Italy and Spain.

Some clones are missing from TCRdb's copy, which holds only in-frame ones; the method was immunoSEQ multiplex PCR. The data show 120,000 to 150,000 clones, with around 80% seen just once and 6.5% to 9% held by the top ten. There are 15 residues in the CDR3. V dropped 1 base and J dropped 11 bases, with 15 bases sitting between them. Germline CDR1 is LGHDT and CDR2 is YNNKEL (reference sequence). Source material: peripheral blood. This rearrangement joins TRBV3-1 (or the pseudogene TRBV3-2) to TRBJ1-6; D is possibly TRBD1 (6 bases). This TCR was sampled from a woman aged 45-60 years in a cohort sampled during active or convalescent COVID-19. In nucleotides, the CDR3 is TGTGCCAGCAGCCAAGGGGACAAGGGAGTAGCACCCCTCCACTTT. This gives the protein CASSQGDKGVAPLHF.